The clone carrying this T cell receptor (beta chain) was observed at least ten times. The antigen is undetermined. The record originates from a study of T cells in Graves' hyperthyroidism and ophthalmopathy. Study-wide results and caveats: Separating ophthalmopathy from stable hyperthyroidism was achieved by a 13 V-J model.

CDR3 length equals 19 residues. Germline assignment: CDR1 DFQATT and CDR2 SNEGSKA (reference sequence). The V and J ends lost 0 bases and 0 bases, in that order; junction bases with no gene match: 14. The TCR beta CDR3 regions underwent amplification using RNA transcripts as the source. When the TCR CDR3 underwent first-round RT-PCR, the HTBI primer set was used. MiXCR was run by TCRdb on the multiplex PCR reads, yielding one entry per CDR3 protein. The sample carries roughly 500,000 distinct CDR3 sequences, 35% to 55% recorded once. Used for diagnoses were clinical symptoms, serum thyroxine and TRAb, thyroid ultrasound and orbital computed tomography.

The clonotype was recovered from an adult woman with Graves' disease, either hyperthyroidism or ophthalmopathy (not recorded which). V usage is TRBV20-1 and J usage is TRBJ2-7, with 10 bases aligning to TRBD2. What was sequenced was peripheral blood or thyroid tissue (not recorded which). This CDR3 reads CSARDLLSGSGRSSYEQYF. Written as DNA, the CDR3 is TGCAGTGCTAGAGATCTTCTGTCGGGTAGCGGGAGGAGCTCCTACGAGCAGTACTTC.